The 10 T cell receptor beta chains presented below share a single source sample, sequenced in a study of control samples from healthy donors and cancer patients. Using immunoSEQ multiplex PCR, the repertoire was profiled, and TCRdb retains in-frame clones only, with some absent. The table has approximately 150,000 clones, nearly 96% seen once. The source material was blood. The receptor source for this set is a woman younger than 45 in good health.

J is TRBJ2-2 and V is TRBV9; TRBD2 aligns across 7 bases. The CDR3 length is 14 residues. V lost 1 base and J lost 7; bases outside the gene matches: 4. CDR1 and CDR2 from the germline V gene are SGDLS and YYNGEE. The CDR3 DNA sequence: TGTGCCAGCAGCGTAAGCGGGACCGGCGGGGAGCTGTTTTTT. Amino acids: CASSVSGTGGELFF.

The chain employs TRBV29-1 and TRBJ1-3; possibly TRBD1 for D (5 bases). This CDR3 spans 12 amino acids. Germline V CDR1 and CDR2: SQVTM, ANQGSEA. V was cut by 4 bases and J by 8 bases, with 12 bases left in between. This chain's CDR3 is CSVVYQGDTIYF. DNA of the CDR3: TGCAGCGTTGTATATCAGGGTGACACCATATATTTT.

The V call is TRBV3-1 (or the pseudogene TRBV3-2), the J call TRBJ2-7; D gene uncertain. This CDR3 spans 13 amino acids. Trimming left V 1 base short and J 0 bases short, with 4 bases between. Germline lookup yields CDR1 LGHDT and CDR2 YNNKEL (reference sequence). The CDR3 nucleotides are TGTGCCAGCAGCCAAGGGGTCTCCTACGAGCAGTACTTC. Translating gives CASSQGVSYEQYF.

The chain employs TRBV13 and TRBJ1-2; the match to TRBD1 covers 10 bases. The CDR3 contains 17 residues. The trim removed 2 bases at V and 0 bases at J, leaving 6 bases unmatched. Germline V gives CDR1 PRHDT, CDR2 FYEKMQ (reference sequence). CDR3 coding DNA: TGTGCCAGCAGCTTATTCGGGACAGGGGCGTCTAACTATGGCTACACCTTC. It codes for CASSLFGTGASNYGYTF.

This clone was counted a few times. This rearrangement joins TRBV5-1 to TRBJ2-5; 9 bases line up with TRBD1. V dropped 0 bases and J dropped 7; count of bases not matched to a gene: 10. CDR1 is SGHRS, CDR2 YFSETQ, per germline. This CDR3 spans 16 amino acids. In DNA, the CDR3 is TGCGCCAGCAGCTTGGGCTCTCGGGACAGGGTAGGGACCCAGTACTTC. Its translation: CASSLGSRDRVGTQYF.

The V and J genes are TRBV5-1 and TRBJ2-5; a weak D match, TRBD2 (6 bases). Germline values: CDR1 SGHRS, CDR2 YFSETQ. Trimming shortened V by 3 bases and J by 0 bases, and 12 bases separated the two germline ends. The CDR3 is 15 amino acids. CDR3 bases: TGCGCCAGCAGCTGGGGACTCCTCCACCAAGAGACCCAGTACTTC. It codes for CASSWGLLHQETQYF.

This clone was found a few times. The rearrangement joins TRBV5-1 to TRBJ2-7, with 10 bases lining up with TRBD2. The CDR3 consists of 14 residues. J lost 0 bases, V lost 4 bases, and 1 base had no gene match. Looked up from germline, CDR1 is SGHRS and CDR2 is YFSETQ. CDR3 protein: CASSRTSGSYEQYF. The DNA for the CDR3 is TGCGCCAGCAGCCGGACTAGCGGCTCCTACGAGCAGTACTTC.

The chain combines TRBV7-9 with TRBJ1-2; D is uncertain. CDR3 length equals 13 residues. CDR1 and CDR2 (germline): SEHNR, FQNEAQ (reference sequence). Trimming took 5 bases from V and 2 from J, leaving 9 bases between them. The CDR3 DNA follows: TGTGCCAGCAGCCCGGGTTTCAACTATGGCTACACCTTC. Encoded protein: CASSPGFNYGYTF. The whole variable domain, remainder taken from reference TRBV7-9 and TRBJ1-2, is DTGVSQNPRHKITKRGQNVTFRCDPISEHNRLYWYRQTLGQGPEFLTYFQNEAQLEKSRLLSDRFSAERPKGSFSTLEIQRTEQGDSAMYLCASSPGFNYGYTFGSGTRLTVV.

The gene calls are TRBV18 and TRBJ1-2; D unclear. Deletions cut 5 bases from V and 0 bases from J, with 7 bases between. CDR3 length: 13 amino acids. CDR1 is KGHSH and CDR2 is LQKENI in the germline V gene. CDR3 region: CASSSSTNYGYTF. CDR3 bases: TGTGCCAGCTCATCCTCAACTAACTATGGCTACACCTTC.

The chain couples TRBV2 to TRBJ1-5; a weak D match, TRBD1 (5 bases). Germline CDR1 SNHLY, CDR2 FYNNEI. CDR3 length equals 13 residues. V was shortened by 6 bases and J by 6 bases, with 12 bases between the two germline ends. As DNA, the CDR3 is TGTGCCAGCAGCATGGGGGGAACTCAGCCCCAGCATTTT. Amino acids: CASSMGGTQPQHF.